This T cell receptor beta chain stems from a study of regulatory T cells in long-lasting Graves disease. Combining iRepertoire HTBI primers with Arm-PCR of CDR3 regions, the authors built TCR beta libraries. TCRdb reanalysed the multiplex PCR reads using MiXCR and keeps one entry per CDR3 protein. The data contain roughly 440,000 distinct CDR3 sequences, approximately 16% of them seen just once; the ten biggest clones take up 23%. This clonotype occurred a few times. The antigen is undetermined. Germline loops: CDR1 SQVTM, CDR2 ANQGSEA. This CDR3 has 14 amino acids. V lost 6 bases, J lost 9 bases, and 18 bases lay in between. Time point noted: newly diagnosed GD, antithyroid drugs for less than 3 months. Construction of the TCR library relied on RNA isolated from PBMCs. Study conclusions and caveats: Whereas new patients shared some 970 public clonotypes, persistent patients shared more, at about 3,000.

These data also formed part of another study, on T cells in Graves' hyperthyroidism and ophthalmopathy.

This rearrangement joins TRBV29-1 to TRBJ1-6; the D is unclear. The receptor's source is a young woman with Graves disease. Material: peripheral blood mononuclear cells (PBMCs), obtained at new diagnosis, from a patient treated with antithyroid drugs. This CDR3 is CSVADNPRGSPLHF. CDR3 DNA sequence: TGCAGCGTAGCCGACAACCCCCGGGGTTCACCCCTCCACTTT.